This T cell receptor beta chain was captured in a study of T cells expressing NK-cell markers. About the study: There were seven HCMV-seropositive donors and one seronegative donor among the eight sequenced.

Per the germline V gene, CDR1 is SGHTA and CDR2 is FQGNSA. This CDR3 is 17 amino acids long. No DNA is given; TCRdb re-called the 5' RACE reads and lists each CDR3 protein once. In all, the sample yields roughly 380,000 distinct CDR3 sequences. The specimen was blood T cells: a sorted CD56 or NKG2C T cell subset, CD4+ or CD8+ T cells, or bulk PBMC T cells (not recorded which). The source is a man aged 18 to 69 in good health. The V and J genes are TRBV7-2 and TRBJ2-3; TCRdb selects TRBD2, and the lack of DNA leaves this call unchecked. This chain's CDR3 is CASKLGLAGGPADTQYF.